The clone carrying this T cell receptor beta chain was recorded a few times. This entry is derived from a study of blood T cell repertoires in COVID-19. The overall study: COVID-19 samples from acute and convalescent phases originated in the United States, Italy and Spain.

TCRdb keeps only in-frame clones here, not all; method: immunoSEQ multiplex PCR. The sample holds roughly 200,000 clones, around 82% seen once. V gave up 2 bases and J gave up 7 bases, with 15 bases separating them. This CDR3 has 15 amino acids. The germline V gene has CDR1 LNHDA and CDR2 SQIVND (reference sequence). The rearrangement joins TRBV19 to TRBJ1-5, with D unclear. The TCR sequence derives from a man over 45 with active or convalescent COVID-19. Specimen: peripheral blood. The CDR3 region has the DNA TGTGCCAGTAGTATAACCGAGGGCTTTGACCAGCCCCAGCATTTT. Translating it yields CASSITEGFDQPQHF. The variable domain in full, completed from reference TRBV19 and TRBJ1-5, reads DGGITQSPKYLFRKEGQNVTLSCEQNLNHDAMYWYRQDPGQGLRLIYYSQIVNDFQKGDIAEGYSVSREKKESFPLTVTSAQKNPTAFYLCASSITEGFDQPQHFGDGTRLSIL.